Listed below are T cell receptor beta chains from one sample, sequenced in a study of blood T cell repertoires in COVID-19. The protocol was immunoSEQ multiplex PCR, while the TCRdb copy is restricted to in-frame clones and leaves out a portion. This table holds over 85,000 clones, approximately 82% found once. The material sequenced was peripheral blood. These receptors all stem from a man in his fifties or sixties with active or convalescent COVID-19. The CDR3 runs from the conserved cysteine through the conserved F or W. The order of the fields is V gene, D gene, clone size, J gene, CDR3 DNA, CDR3 protein. A D gene is named only where the DNA matches it firmly. Some rows have no size entry. The others give once, few or many, or a class for an expanded clone.

TRBV27	-	-	TRBJ2-1	TGTGCCACCTGGCCCCTTTTCTCCTACAATGAGCAGTTCTTC	CATWPLFSYNEQFF
TRBV6-5	TRBD1	-	TRBJ2-7	TGTGCCAGCAGTCCAATACAGGGGGGAACCTACGAGCAGTACTTC	CASSPIQGGTYEQYF
TRBV28	TRBD2	-	TRBJ2-1	TGTGCCAGCAGAAAAGGGACTAGTCGGGCGGATGAGCAGTTCTTC	CASRKGTSRADEQFF
TRBV5-6	-	-	TRBJ1-5	TGTGCCAGCAGCTTGAAGACAAGGGGGGGTCAGCCCCAGCATTTT	CASSLKTRGGQPQHF
TRBV20-1	-	-	TRBJ1-2	TGCAGTGCTAGTATGGGACGTGGGGGGATTTATGGCTACACCTTC	CSASMGRGGIYGYTF
TRBV28	TRBD2	-	TRBJ2-5	TGTGCCAGTACGGGACTAGCGGGAGTTAGTGAGACCCAGTACTTC	CASTGLAGVSETQYF
TRBV21-1	-	-	TRBJ2-4	TGTGCCCGCGGGGGTGTAAGGCACGGCCTCGAGGGTCAGTACTTC	CARGGVRHGLEGQYF
TRBV6-6	TRBD1	-	TRBJ1-6	TGTGCCAGCAGCCCTTCCGGGACAGGGTTATCCCCCCTCCACTTT	CASSPSGTGLSPLHF
TRBV7-6	-	few	TRBJ2-2	TGTGCCAGCAGCTTAGGTCAGGGGAACACCGGGGAGCTGTTTTTT	CASSLGQGNTGELFF
TRBV12-3/TRBV12-4	-	-	TRBJ2-1	TGTGCCAGCGGGCCGGGACTTTACAATGAGCAGTTCTTC	CASGPGLYNEQFF
TRBV5-1	-	once	TRBJ2-3	TGCGCCAGCAGCTTGGGGACACCTAGCACAGATACGCAGTATTTT	CASSLGTPSTDTQYF
TRBV19	-	-	TRBJ2-7	TGTGCCAGTAGTCTACGGGACTCTCAATTGAACGAGCAGTACTTC	CASSLRDSQLNEQYF
TRBV29-1	-	-	TRBJ2-6	TGCAGCGTTGCTAGCTCTGGGGCCAACGTCCTGACTTTC	CSVASSGANVLTF
TRBV19	-	few	TRBJ1-1	TGTGCCAGTAGTATTGGGGGCACCTCTGAAGCTTTCTTT	CASSIGGTSEAFF
TRBV24-1	TRBD2	-	TRBJ2-1	TGTGCCACCAGTGACCGGCCCGGGACTAGCGGGAGGGTGGGGGAGCAGTTCTTC	CATSDRPGTSGRVGEQFF
TRBV2	-	once	TRBJ1-2	TGTGCCAGCAGATACCGGGGAAACTATGGCTACACCTTC	CASRYRGNYGYTF
TRBV5-1	TRBD2	-	TRBJ2-2	TGCGCCAGCAGCTGGAACCCGACTAGCGGTAATCCGAACACCGGGGAGCTGTTTTTT	CASSWNPTSGNPNTGELFF
TRBV13	TRBD2	-	TRBJ2-1	TGTGCCAGCAGCCCGAAACTAGCGAGATCCTACAATGAGCAGTTCTTC	CASSPKLARSYNEQFF